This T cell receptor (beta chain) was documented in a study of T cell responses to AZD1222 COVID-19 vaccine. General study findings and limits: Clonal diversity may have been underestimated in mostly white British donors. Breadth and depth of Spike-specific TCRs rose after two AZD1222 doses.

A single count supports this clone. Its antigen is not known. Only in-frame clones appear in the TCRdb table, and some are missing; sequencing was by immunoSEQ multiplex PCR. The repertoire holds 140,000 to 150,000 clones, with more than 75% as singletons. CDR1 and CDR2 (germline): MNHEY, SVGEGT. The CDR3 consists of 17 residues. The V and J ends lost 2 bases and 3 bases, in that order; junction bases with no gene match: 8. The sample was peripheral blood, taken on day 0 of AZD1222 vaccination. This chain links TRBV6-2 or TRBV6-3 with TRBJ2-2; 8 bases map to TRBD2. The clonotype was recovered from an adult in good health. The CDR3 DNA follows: TGTGCCAGCAGTTACCCCTTGCGGGGGGTGGACACCGGGGAGCTGTTTTTT. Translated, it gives CASSYPLRGVDTGELFF.